This TCR beta chain was captured in a study of PD-1 blockade in classical Hodgkin lymphoma. With no exception, relapse followed autologous stem cell transplantation in all patients, and brentuximab vedotin exposure varied. The CDR3 spans 10 residues. CDR1 SNHLY and CDR2 FYNNEI come from the germline V gene. Trimming removed 7 bases from V and 5 bases from J, with 6 bases in between. This table comes from immunoSEQ multiplex PCR, and its TCRdb copy is limited to in-frame clones, with some not included. The sample comprises 55,000 to 65,000 clones, 75% to 90% of which are singletons, and over 12% rests with the top ten.

The chain couples TRBV2 to TRBJ2-7; possible D gene TRBD1, 5 bases. The source material was peripheral blood mononuclear cells (PBMCs), sampled at baseline. The source is a human donor with classical Hodgkin lymphoma. CDR3 sequence (DNA): TGTGCCAGCACAGGGAACGAGCAGTACTTC. It encodes CASTGNEQYF.